The 2 T cell receptor beta chains presented below share a single source sample, sequenced in a study of blood T cell repertoires in COVID-19. Some clones are missing from TCRdb's copy, which holds only in-frame ones; the method was immunoSEQ multiplex PCR. Of roughly 150,000 clones in the sample, around four fifths were seen once. The sequenced material came from peripheral blood. These receptors originate from a woman older than 75 with COVID-19, enrolled during active disease.

V usage is TRBV6-5 and J usage is TRBJ2-1, with a weak D call TRBD1 (5 bases). V lost 2 bases and J lost 8, with 7 bases in between. From germline, CDR1 is MNHEY and CDR2 SVGAGI. This CDR3 spans 12 amino acids. The CDR3 DNA follows: TGTGCCAGCAGTTACCAGGGATATGAGCAGTTCTTC. Translated: CASSYQGYEQFF.

This chain links TRBV19 with TRBJ2-7, with 10 bases that match TRBD1. The CDR3 has 16 amino acids. Germline CDR1 reads LNHDA; CDR2 reads SQIVND (reference sequence). J lost 2 bases, V lost 6 bases, and 10 bases had no gene match. The CDR3, as DNA: TGTGCCAGTAGCCCCAACGGGGACAGGGGAACCTACGAGCAGTACTTC. It is translated as CASSPNGDRGTYEQYF.